This T cell receptor beta chain was recorded in a study of TIL therapy for anti-PD-1-resistant metastatic lung cancer. Study-level information: Most patients had lung adenocarcinoma; several tumors were EGFR-mutant, two ALK-rearranged; half smoked currently or formerly.

CDR1 GTSNPN and CDR2 SVGIG come from the germline V gene (reference sequence). This CDR3 is built from 14 residues. The germline V and J ends were trimmed by 5 bases and 1 base, with 14 bases remaining between them. The libraries were made with immunoSEQ v3. Clones were read by immunoSEQ multiplex PCR, and TCRdb kept only the in-frame ones, dropping some. The sample lists under 55,000 clones, roughly 85% occurring once. Sample time point: pre-treatment sample, taken before nivolumab and TIL therapy. Patients were adults with stage 4 NSCLC. The chain links TRBV30 to TRBJ1-2, with a weak D call TRBD1 (6 bases). The clonotype comes from a woman aged 25 to 80 with non-small cell lung cancer. The specimen comprised blood, sampled at baseline. CDR3 residues: CAWGRQVRNYGYTF. CDR3 DNA: TGTGCCTGGGGTAGACAGGTCCGTAACTATGGCTACACCTTC.